This TCR beta chain appears in the sequencing data of a study of T cell clonotyping in hematopoietic cell transplantation. This clone appeared once. The ends were cut back, 7 bases at V and 0 bases at J, with 13 bases in the middle. The CDR3 runs to 14 residues. Germline assignment: CDR1 SNHLY and CDR2 FYNNEI. Assay: immunoSEQ multiplex PCR; the TCRdb copy retains only in-frame clones and omits some. The table records 65,000 to 75,000 clones, around 94% of them present only once. The chain uses TRBV2 and TRBJ2-7; D tentatively reads TRBD1 or TRBD2 (5 bases each). Sequences were obtained from peripheral blood mononuclear cells. The TCR was taken from a man aged 50 to 60 in good health. Some clones in this sample may be carry-over from other donors' samples. CDR3 protein: CASTPGTDSYEQYF. The CDR3 DNA follows: TGTGCCAGCACACCCGGGACGGACTCCTACGAGCAGTACTTC.